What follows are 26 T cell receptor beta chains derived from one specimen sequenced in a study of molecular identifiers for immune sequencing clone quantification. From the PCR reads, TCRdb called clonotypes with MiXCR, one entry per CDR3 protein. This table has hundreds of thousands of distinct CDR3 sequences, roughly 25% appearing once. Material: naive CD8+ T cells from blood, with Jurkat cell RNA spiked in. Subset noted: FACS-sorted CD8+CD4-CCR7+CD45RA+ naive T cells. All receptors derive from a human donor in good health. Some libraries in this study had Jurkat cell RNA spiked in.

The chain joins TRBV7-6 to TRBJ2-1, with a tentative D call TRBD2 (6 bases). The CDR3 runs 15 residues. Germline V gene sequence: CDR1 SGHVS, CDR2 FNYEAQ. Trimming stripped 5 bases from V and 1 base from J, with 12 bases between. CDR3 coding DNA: TGTGCCAGCAGCCTAGGGAGCGGGTCCTACAATGAGCAGTTCTTC. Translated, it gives CASSLGSGSYNEQFF.

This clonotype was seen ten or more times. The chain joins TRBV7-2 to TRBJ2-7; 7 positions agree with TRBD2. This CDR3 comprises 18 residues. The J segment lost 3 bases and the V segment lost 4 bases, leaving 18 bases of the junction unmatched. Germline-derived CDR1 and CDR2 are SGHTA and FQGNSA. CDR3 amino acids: CASSSLSLGGTGFYEQYF. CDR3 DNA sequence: TGTGCCAGCAGCTCACTATCCCTCGGGGGGACGGGATTCTACGAGCAGTACTTC.

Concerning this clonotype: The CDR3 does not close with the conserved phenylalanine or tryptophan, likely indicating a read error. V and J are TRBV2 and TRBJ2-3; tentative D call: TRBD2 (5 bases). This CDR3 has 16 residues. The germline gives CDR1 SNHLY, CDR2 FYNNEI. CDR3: CASSDPEYASTDTQYL. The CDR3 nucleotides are TGTGCCAGCAGTGACCCAGAATACGCTAGCACGGATACGCAGTATCTT.

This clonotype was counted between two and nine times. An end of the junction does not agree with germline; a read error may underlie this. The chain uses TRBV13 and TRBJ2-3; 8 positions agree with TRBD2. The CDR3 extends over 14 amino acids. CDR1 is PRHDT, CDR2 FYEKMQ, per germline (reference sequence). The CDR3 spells CASGEGLGTDTQYF. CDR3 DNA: TGTGCCAGCGGCGAGGGACTAGGCACGGATACGCAGTATTTT.

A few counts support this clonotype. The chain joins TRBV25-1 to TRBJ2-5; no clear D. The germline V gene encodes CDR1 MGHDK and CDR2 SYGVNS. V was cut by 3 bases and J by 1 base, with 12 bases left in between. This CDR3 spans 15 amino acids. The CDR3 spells CASSDSSGTQETQYF. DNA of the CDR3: TGTGCCAGCAGTGACTCATCCGGAACCCAAGAGACCCAGTACTTC.

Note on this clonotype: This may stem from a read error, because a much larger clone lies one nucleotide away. The CDR3 reads CASNTPENTEAFF. The CDR3 region has the DNA TGTGCCAGCAACACGCCAGAAAACACTGAAGCTTTCTTT. The chain has TRBV7-9 and TRBJ1-1; D not resolved. V gave up 7 bases and J gave up 2 bases, with 11 bases separating them. Germline CDR1 SEHNR, CDR2 FQNEAQ (reference sequence). The CDR3 runs to 13 residues.

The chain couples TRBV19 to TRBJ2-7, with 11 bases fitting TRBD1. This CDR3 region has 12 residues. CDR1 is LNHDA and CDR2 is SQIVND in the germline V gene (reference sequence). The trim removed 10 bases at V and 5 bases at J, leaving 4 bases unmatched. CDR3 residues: CATGQGVHEQYF. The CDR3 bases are TGTGCCACGGGACAGGGGGTACACGAGCAGTACTTC.

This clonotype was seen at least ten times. CDR3 nucleotides: TGTGCCTGGAGTGGGCCCTACACAGGGGGTAGAGGGCCCCAGCATTTT. Its protein product is CAWSGPYTGGRGPQHF. The chain has TRBV30 and TRBJ1-5; 8 bases agree with TRBD1. The length of the CDR3 is 16 residues. CDR1 is GTSNPN and CDR2 is SVGIG in the germline V gene (reference sequence). The V gene end was trimmed by 1 base and the J gene end by 9 bases; junction bases not matched to a gene: 14.

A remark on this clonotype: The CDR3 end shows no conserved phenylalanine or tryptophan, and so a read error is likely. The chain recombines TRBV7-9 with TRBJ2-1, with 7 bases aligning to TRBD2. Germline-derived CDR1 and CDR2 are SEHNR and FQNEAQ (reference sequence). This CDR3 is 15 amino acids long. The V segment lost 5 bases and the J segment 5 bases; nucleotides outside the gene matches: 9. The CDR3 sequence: CASSQLSGTDNEQFL. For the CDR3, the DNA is TGTGCCAGCAGCCAACTAAGCGGGACTGACAATGAGCAGTTCCTC.

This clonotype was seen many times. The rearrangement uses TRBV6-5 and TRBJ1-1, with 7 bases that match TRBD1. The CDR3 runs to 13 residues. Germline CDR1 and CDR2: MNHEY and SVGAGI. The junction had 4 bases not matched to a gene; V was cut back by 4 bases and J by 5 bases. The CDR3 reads CASSSTGETEAFF. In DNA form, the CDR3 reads TGTGCCAGCAGTTCTACAGGGGAGACTGAAGCTTTCTTT.

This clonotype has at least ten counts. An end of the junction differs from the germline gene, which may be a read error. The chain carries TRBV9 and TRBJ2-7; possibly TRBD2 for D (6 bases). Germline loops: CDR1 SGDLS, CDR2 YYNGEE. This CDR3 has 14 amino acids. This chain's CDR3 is CASSPGTVTYEQYF. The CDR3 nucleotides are TGCGCCAGCAGCCCTGGGACTGTAACCTACGAGCAGTACTTC.

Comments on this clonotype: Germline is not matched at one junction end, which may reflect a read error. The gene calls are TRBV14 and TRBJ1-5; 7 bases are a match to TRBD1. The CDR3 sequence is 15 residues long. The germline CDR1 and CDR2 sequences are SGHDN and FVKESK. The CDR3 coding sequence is TGTACCAGCAGAAGCAGGGGGAGGCGGAATCAGCCCCAGCATTTT. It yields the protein CTSRSRGRRNQPQHF.

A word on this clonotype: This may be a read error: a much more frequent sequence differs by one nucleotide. The DNA of the CDR3 is TGTGCCGTCAACTTACAGGATCATACGCAGTATTTT. This encodes CAVNLQDHTQYF. J is TRBJ2-3 and V is TRBV12-3 or TRBV12-4; a possible D gene is TRBD1 (5 bases). The V end lost 11 bases, the J end lost 7 bases, and 16 bases lay between the germline ends. The CDR3 covers 12 residues.

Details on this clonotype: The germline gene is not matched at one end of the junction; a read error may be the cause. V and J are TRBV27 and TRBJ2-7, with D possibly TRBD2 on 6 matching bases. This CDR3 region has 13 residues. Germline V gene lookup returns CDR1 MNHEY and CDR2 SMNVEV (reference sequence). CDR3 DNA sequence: TGTGCCAGCAGTATAGCGGCCTCCTACGTGCAGTACTTC. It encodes CASSIAASYVQYF.

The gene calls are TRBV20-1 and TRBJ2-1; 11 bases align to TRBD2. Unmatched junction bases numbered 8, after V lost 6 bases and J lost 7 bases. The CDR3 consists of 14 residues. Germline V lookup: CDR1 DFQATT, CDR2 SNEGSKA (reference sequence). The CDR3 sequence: CSADTSGGLNEQFF. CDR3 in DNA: TGCAGTGCCGATACTAGCGGGGGCCTTAATGAGCAGTTCTTC.

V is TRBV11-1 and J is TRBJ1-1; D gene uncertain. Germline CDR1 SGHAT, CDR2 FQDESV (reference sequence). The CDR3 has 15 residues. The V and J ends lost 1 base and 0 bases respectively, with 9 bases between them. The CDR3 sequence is CASSLVGILNTEAFF. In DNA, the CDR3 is TGTGCCAGCAGCTTAGTCGGGATCTTGAACACTGAAGCTTTCTTT.

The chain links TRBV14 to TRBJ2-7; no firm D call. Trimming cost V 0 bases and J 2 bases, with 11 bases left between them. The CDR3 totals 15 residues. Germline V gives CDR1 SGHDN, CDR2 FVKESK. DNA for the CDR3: TGTGCCAGCAGCCAAGATCTCGGGCTAGCCTACGAGCAGTACTTC. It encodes CASSQDLGLAYEQYF. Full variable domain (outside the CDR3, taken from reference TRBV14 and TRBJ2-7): EAGVTQFPSHSVIEKGQTVTLRCDPISGHDNLYWYRRVMGKEIKFLLHFVKESKQDESGMPNNRFLAERTGGTYSTLKVQPAELEDSGVYFCASSQDLGLAYEQYFGPGTRLTVT.

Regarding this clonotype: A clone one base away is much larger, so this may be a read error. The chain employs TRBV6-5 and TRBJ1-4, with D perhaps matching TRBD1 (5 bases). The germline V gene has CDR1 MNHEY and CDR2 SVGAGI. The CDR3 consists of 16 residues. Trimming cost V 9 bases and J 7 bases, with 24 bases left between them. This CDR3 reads CASRDCSWGGSEKLFF. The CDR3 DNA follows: TGTGCCAGTCGGGACTGCTCCTGGGGGGGAAGTGAAAAACTGTTTTTT.

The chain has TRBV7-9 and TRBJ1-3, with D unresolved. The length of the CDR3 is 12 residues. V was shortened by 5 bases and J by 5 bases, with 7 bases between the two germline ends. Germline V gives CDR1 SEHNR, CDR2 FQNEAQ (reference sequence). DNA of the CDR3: TGTGCCAGCAGCGCAACCCGAAACACCATATATTTT. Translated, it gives CASSATRNTIYF.

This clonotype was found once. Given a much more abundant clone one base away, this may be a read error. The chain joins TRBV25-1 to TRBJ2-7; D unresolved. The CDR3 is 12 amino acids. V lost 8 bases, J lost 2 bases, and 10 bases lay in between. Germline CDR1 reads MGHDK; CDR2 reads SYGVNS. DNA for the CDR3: TGTGCCAGCGGTCCAGAGGCCTACGAGCAGTACTTC. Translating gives CASGPEAYEQYF.

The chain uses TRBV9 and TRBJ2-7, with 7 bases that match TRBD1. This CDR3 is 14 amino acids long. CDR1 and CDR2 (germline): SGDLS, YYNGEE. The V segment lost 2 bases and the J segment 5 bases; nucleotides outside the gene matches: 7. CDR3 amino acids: CASSVETGPNEQYF. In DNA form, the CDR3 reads TGTGCCAGCAGCGTCGAGACAGGGCCCAACGAGCAGTACTTC.

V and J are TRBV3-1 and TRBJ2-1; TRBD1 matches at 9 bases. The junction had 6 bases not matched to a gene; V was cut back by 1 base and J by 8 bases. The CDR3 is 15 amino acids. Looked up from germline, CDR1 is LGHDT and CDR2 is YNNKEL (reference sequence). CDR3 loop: CASSQANRGLDEQFF. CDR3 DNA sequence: TGTGCCAGCAGCCAAGCGAACAGGGGGCTTGATGAGCAGTTCTTC.

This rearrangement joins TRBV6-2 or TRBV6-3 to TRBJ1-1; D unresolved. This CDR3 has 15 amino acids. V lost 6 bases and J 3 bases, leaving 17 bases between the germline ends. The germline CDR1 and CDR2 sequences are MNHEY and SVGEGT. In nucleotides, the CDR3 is TGTGCCAGCAGCCTGTTTGGGGAATTGGACACTGAAGCTTTCTTT. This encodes CASSLFGELDTEAFF.

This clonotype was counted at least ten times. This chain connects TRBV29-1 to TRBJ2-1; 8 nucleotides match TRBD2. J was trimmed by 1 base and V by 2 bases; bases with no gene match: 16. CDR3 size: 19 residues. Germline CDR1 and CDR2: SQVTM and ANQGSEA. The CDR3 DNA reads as TGCAGCGTTGAACTTACAGCGGGAGTTAGTAAGAGGTCCTACAATGAGCAGTTCTTC. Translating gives CSVELTAGVSKRSYNEQFF.

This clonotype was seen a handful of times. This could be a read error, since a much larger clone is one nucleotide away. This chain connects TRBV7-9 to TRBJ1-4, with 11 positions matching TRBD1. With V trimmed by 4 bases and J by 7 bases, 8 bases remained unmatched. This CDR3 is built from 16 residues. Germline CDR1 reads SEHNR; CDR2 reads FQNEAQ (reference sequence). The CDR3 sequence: CASSSGQGADSEKLFF. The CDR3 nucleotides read TGTGCCAGCAGCTCTGGACAGGGGGCCGATAGTGAAAAACTGTTTTTT.

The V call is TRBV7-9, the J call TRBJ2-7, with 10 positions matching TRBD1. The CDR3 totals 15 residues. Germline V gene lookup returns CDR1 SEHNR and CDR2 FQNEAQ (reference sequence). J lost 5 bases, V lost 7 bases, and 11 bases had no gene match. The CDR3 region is CASNSGQGEKNEQYF. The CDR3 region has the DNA TGTGCCAGCAACTCCGGACAGGGGGAGAAGAACGAGCAGTACTTC. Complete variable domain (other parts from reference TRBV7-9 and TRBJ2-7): DTGVSQNPRHKITKRGQNVTFRCDPISEHNRLYWYRQTLGQGPEFLTYFQNEAQLEKSRLLSDRFSAERPKGSFSTLEIQRTEQGDSAMYLCASNSGQGEKNEQYFGPGTRLTVT.